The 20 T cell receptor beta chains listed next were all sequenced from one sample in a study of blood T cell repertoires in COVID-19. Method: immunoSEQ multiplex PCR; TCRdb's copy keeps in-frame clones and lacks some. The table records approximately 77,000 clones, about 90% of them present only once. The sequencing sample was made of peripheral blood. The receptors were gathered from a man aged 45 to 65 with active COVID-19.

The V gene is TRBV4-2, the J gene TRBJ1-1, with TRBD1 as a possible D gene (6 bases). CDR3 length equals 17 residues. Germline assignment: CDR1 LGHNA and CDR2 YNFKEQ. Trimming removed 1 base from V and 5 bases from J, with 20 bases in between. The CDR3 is CASSQGLGGGAGTEAFF. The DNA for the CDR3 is TGTGCCAGCAGCCAAGGACTTGGGGGGGGCGCGGGGACTGAAGCTTTCTTT.

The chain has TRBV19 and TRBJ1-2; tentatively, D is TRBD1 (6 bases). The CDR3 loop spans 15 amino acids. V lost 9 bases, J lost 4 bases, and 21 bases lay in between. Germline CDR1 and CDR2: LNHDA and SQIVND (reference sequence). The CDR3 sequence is CASRPQGQGLYGYTF. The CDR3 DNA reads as TGTGCCAGCCGCCCCCAGGGGCAGGGGCTCTATGGCTACACCTTC.

This CDR3 is CASSLYGQGLVKETQYF. The DNA of the CDR3 is TGTGCCAGCAGTTTATACGGACAGGGGTTGGTGAAAGAGACCCAGTACTTC. The chain uses TRBV28 and TRBJ2-5, with 9 bases identical to TRBD1. This CDR3 contains 17 residues. V gave up 1 base and J gave up 3 bases; unmatched junction bases: 9. Germline CDR1 reads MDHEN; CDR2 reads SYDVKM.

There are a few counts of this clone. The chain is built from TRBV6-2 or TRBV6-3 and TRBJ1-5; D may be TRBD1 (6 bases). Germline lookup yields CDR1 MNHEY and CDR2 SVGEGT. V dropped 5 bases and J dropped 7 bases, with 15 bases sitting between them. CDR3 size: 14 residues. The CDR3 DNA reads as TGTGCCAGCAGTACATACAGGGCGCAGCAGCCCCAGCATTTT. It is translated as CASSTYRAQQPQHF.

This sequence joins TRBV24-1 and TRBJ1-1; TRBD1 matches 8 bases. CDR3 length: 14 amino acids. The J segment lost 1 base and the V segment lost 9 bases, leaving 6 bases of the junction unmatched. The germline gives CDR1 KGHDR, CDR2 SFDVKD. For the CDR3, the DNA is TGTGCCACCGGAGGGACAGGAGGGAACACTGAAGCTTTCTTT. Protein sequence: CATGGTGGNTEAFF.

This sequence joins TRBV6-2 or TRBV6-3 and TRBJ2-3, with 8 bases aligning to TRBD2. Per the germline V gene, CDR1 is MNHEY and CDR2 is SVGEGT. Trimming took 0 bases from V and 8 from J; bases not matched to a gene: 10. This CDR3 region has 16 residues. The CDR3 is CASSYSNRTSPVTQYF. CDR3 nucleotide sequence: TGTGCCAGCAGTTACTCGAACAGGACTAGCCCTGTTACGCAGTATTTT.

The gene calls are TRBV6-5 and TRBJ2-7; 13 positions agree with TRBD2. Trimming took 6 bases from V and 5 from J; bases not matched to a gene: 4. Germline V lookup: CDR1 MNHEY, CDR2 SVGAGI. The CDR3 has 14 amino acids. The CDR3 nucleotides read TGTGCCAGCAGATTAGGACTAGCGGGAGACGAGCAGTACTTC. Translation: CASRLGLAGDEQYF.

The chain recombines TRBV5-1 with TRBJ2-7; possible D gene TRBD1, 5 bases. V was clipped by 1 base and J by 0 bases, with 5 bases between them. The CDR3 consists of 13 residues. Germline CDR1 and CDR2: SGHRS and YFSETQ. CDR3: CASSLQGSYEQYF. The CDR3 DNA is TGCGCCAGCAGCTTGCAGGGCTCCTACGAGCAGTACTTC.

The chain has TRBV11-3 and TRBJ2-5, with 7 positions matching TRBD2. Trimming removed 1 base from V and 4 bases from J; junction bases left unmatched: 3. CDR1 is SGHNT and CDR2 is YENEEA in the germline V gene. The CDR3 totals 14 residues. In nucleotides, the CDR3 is TGTGCCAGCAGCTTAGTCGGGGGGAGAGAGACCCAGTACTTC. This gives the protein CASSLVGGRETQYF.

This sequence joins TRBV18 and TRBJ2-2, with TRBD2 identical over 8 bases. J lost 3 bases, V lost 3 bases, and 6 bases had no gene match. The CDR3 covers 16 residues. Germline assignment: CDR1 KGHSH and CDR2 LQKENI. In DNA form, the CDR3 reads TGTGCCAGCTCACCCGGGAGCGGGAGTGACACCGGGGAGCTGTTTTTT. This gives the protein CASSPGSGSDTGELFF.

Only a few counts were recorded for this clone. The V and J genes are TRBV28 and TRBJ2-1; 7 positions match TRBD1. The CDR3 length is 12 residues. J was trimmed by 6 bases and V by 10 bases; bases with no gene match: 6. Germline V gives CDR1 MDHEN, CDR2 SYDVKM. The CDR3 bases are TGTGCCACCGCCGGGACAGTCAATGAGCAGTTCTTC. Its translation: CATAGTVNEQFF.

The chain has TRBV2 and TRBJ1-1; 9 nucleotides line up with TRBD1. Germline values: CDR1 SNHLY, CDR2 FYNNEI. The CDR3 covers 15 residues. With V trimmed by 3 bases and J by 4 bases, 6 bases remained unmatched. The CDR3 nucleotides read TGTGCCAGCAGTGATAACAGGGGGCTTTCCACTGAAGCTTTCTTT. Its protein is CASSDNRGLSTEAFF. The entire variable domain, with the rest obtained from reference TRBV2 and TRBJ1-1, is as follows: EPEVTQTPSHQVTQMGQEVILRCVPISNHLYFYWYRQILGQKVEFLVSFYNNEISEKSEIFDDQFSVERPDGSNFTLKIRSTKLEDSAMYFCASSDNRGLSTEAFFGQGTRLTVV.

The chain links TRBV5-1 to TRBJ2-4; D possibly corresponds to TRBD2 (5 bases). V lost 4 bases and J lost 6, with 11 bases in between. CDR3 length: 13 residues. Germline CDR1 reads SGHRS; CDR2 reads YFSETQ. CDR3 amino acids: CASSQEVLNIQYF. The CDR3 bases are TGCGCCAGCAGCCAGGAGGTGCTAAACATTCAGTACTTC.

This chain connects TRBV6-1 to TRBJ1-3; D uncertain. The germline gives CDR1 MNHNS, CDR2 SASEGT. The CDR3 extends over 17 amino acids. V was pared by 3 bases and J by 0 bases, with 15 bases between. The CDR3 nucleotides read TGTGCCAGCAGTGATCCTTCCCGGGCGGGCTCTGGAAACACCATATATTTT. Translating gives CASSDPSRAGSGNTIYF.

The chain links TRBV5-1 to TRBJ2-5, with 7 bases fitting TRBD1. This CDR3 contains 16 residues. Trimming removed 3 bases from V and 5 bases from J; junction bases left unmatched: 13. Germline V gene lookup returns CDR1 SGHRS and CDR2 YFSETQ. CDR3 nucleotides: TGCGCCAGCAGCTCCCTCCCGACAGGGCTTACGGAGACCCAGTACTTC. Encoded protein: CASSSLPTGLTETQYF. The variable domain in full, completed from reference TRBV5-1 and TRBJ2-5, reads KAGVTQTPRYLIKTRGQQVTLSCSPISGHRSVSWYQQTPGQGLQFLFEYFSETQRNKGNFPGRFSGRQFSNSRSEMNVSTLELGDSALYLCASSSLPTGLTETQYFGPGTRLLVL.

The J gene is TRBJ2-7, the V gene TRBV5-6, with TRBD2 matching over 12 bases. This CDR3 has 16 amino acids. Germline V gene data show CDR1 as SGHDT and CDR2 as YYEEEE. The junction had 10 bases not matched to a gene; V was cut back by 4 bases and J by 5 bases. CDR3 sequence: CASSARLAGVSNEQYF. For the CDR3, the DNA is TGTGCCAGCAGCGCTAGACTAGCGGGAGTTTCCAACGAGCAGTACTTC.

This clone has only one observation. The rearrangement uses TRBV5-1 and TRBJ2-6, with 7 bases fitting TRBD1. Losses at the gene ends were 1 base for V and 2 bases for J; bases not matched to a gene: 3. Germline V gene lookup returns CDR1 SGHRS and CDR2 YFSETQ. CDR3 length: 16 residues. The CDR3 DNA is TGCGCCAGCAGCTTGCCGGGACAGCCTGGGGCCAACGTCCTGACTTTC. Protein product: CASSLPGQPGANVLTF.

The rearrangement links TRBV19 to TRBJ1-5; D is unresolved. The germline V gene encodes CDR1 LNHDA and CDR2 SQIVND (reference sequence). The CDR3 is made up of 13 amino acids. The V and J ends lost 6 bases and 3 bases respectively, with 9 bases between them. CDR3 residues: CASRAGLNQPQHF. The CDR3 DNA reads TGTGCCAGTAGAGCGGGTCTCAATCAGCCCCAGCATTTT.

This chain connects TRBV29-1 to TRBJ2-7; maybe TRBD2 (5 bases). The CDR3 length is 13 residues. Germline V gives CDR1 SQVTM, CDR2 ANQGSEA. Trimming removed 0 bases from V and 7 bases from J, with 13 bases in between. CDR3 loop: CSVEDDYGPEQYF. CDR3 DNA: TGCAGCGTTGAAGATGACTACGGGCCGGAGCAGTACTTC.

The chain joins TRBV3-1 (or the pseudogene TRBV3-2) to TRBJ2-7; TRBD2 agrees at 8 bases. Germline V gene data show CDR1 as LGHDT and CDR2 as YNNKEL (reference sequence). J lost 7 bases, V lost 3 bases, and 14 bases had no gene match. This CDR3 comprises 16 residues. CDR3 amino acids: CASSQNRDSRGGEQYF. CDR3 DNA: TGTGCCAGCAGCCAGAACCGGGACTCCCGGGGGGGGGAGCAGTACTTC.